Shown below are 18 T cell receptor beta chains from a single sample sequenced in a study of blood T cell repertoires in COVID-19. TCRdb's copy holds only in-frame clones and misses some; the assay was immunoSEQ multiplex PCR. This sample carries 80,000 to 85,000 clones, more than 80% of them seen once, and the ten largest clones take around 12%. Sequenced material: peripheral blood. These receptors originate from a human donor in a cohort sampled during active COVID-19.

The chain links TRBV6-5 to TRBJ1-5; D unclear. The V end lost 4 bases, the J end lost 4 bases, and 8 bases lay between the germline ends. CDR1 and CDR2 from the germline V gene are MNHEY and SVGAGI. The CDR3 is 13 residues long. The DNA of the CDR3 is TGTGCCAGCAGTTTCGGGATTAATCAGCCCCAGCATTTT. Translated: CASSFGINQPQHF.

The V and J genes are TRBV2 and TRBJ2-7; 8 bases map to TRBD2. Trimming took 3 bases from V and 4 from J; bases not matched to a gene: 14. CDR3 length: 17 amino acids. Germline CDR1 is SNHLY and CDR2 is FYNNEI. The CDR3 DNA follows: TGTGCCAGCAGTGACTCTAGCCTTCTAGCGGGCCTATACGAGCAGTACTTC. Amino acid sequence: CASSDSSLLAGLYEQYF.

The genes are TRBV7-9 and TRBJ2-3; D is unresolved. Trimming removed 2 bases from V and 1 base from J, with 10 bases in between. Germline CDR1 SEHNR, CDR2 FQNEAQ (reference sequence). The CDR3 loop spans 15 amino acids. CDR3: CASSLRVPRTDTQYF. The CDR3 nucleotides are TGTGCCAGCAGCTTACGGGTTCCACGCACAGATACGCAGTATTTT.

This clone was detected only a few times. The chain joins TRBV10-3 to TRBJ1-5; no definite D call. The germline V gene encodes CDR1 ENHRY and CDR2 SYGVKD. V lost 4 bases to trimming and J lost 6 bases, with 10 bases between them. CDR3 length: 13 residues. CDR3 DNA: TGTGCCATCAGTGGTCGGGAGGGTCAGCCCCAGCATTTT. This encodes CAISGREGQPQHF.

The chain is built from TRBV24-1 and TRBJ2-1, with 7 bases matching TRBD2. The V and J ends lost 6 bases and 2 bases, in that order; junction bases with no gene match: 6. Germline values: CDR1 KGHDR, CDR2 SFDVKD. The CDR3 runs to 15 residues. The CDR3 region is CATSQAGFPYNEQFF. The CDR3 nucleotides read TGTGCCACCAGTCAAGCGGGGTTTCCCTACAATGAGCAGTTCTTC.

V is TRBV20-1 and J is TRBJ2-5; no clear D. The CDR3 has 13 amino acids. Trimming removed 3 bases at V and 10 bases at J, with 18 bases between. Germline CDR1 and CDR2: DFQATT and SNEGSKA (reference sequence). The CDR3 sequence is CSASRDGTADQYF. The CDR3 region has the DNA TGCAGTGCTAGTCGCGACGGAACTGCGGACCAGTACTTC.

J is TRBJ1-4 and V is TRBV28; D is unclear. The CDR3 contains 15 residues. Germline values: CDR1 MDHEN, CDR2 SYDVKM. Deletions cut 7 bases from V and 0 bases from J, with 12 bases between. The CDR3, as DNA: TGTGCCAGCACTAAAGTATTGTCAACTAATGAAAAACTGTTTTTT. Translated, it gives CASTKVLSTNEKLFF. The whole variable domain, filled in from reference TRBV28 and TRBJ1-4, reads DVKVTQSSRYLVKRTGEKVFLECVQDMDHENMFWYRQDPGLGLRLIYFSYDVKMKEKGDIPEGYSVSREKKERFSLILESASTNQTSMYLCASTKVLSTNEKLFFGSGTQLSVL.

The gene calls are TRBV27 and TRBJ2-2; D remains unclear. This CDR3 is 12 amino acids long. The germline V gene encodes CDR1 MNHEY and CDR2 SMNVEV (reference sequence). Trimming removed 4 bases from V and 6 bases from J, with 6 bases in between. CDR3 sequence reads: CASSSRPGELFF. The CDR3 region has the DNA TGTGCCAGCAGTTCTCGTCCCGGGGAGCTGTTTTTT.

The chain employs TRBV3-1 (or the pseudogene TRBV3-2) and TRBJ1-1; no firm D call. V was clipped by 4 bases and J by 1 base, with 10 bases between them. The germline gives CDR1 LGHDT, CDR2 YNNKEL (reference sequence). This CDR3 has 14 residues. Here the CDR3 reads CASSPRGANTEAFF. The CDR3 bases are TGTGCCAGCAGCCCCCGGGGAGCGAACACTGAAGCTTTCTTT.

V is TRBV5-8 and J is TRBJ2-7; tentatively, D is TRBD1 (6 bases). V was shortened by 2 bases and J by 5 bases, with 11 bases between the two germline ends. CDR3 length: 13 residues. Looked up from germline, CDR1 is SGHTS and CDR2 is YDEGEE. The CDR3 region has the DNA TGTGCCAGCAGCTTTACAGGGATCGACGAGCAGTACTTC. As protein: CASSFTGIDEQYF.

V gene TRBV10-3 combines with J gene TRBJ1-1; the D gene is possibly TRBD1 (6 bases). Germline-derived CDR1 and CDR2 are ENHRY and SYGVKD. V lost 6 bases, J lost 3 bases, and 17 bases lay in between. The length of the CDR3 is 15 residues. The CDR3 nucleotides read TGTGCCATCAGACCCAAACAGGACAGCCACACTGAAGCTTTCTTT. It translates to CAIRPKQDSHTEAFF.

This clone was seen a few times. The chain carries TRBV4-1 and TRBJ1-2; 7 nucleotides match TRBD1. CDR3 size: 13 residues. Germline loops: CDR1 MGHRA, CDR2 YSYEKL. Unmatched junction bases numbered 8, after V lost 6 bases and J lost 7 bases. The DNA for the CDR3 is TGCGCCAGCAGGAGCGACAGGGATTCTGGCTACACCTTC. Encoded protein: CASRSDRDSGYTF.

This chain connects TRBV19 to TRBJ2-2; TRBD1 aligns across 7 bases. Per the germline V gene, CDR1 is LNHDA and CDR2 is SQIVND (reference sequence). This CDR3 has 14 residues. Losses at the gene ends were 9 bases for V and 6 bases for J; bases not matched to a gene: 10. CDR3 amino acids: CASRPGQSAGELFF. The CDR3 region has the DNA TGTGCCAGCAGGCCGGGACAGAGTGCCGGGGAGCTGTTTTTT.

Points on this clone: The identical CDR3 is also encoded by other nucleotide sequences in the sample. The chain uses TRBV7-3 and TRBJ2-3; 7 positions match TRBD1. V gave up 5 bases and J gave up 1 base; unmatched junction bases: 3. Germline CDR1 SGHTA, CDR2 FQGTGA. This CDR3 is built from 14 residues. CDR3 loop: CASSLTGGTDTQYF. The CDR3 DNA reads as TGTGCCAGCAGCCTTACAGGGGGCACAGATACGCAGTATTTT. Filled out from reference TRBV7-3 and TRBJ2-3, the complete variable domain reads GAGVSQTPSNKVTEKGKYVELRCDPISGHTALYWYRQSLGQGPEFLIYFQGTGAADDSGLPNDRFFAVRPEGSVSTLKIQRTERGDSAVYLCASSLTGGTDTQYFGPGTRLTVL.

This chain links TRBV29-1 with TRBJ2-7; possibly TRBD1 for D (5 bases). Trimming took off 7 bases at V and 0 bases at J, with 13 bases between the two ends. From germline, CDR1 is SQVTM and CDR2 ANQGSEA. The CDR3 loop spans 13 amino acids. Written as DNA, the CDR3 is TGCAGCGCTCAGGGTTCCGTCTCCTACGAGCAGTACTTC. Translating gives CSAQGSVSYEQYF.

The chain is built from TRBV2 and TRBJ2-7; TRBD2 is a possible D gene (6 bases). The CDR3 spans 12 residues. Looked up from germline, CDR1 is SNHLY and CDR2 is FYNNEI. The V end lost 6 bases, the J end lost 2 bases, and 8 bases lay between the germline ends. The CDR3 DNA is TGTGCCAGCAGCCGGACTACCTACGAGCAGTACTTC. Translation gives CASSRTTYEQYF.

The chain uses TRBV6-2 or TRBV6-3 and TRBJ1-1; 9 nucleotides agree with TRBD1. The V segment lost 5 bases and the J segment 5 bases; nucleotides outside the gene matches: 6. The length of the CDR3 is 14 residues. CDR1 and CDR2 from the germline V gene are MNHEY and SVGEGT. CDR3 sequence (DNA): TGTGCCAGCAGTAGGACAGGGGTTGTAACTGAAGCTTTCTTT. Translating gives CASSRTGVVTEAFF.

This rearrangement joins TRBV11-2 to TRBJ2-2; D is uncertain. Germline V CDR1 and CDR2: SGHAT, FQNNGV. Between the trimmed V and J ends, which lost 1 base and 7 bases, there was a span of 7 bases. The CDR3 is 13 amino acids. CDR3 sequence: CASSLGGFGELFF. DNA for the CDR3: TGTGCCAGCAGCTTAGGTGGCTTCGGGGAGCTGTTTTTT.